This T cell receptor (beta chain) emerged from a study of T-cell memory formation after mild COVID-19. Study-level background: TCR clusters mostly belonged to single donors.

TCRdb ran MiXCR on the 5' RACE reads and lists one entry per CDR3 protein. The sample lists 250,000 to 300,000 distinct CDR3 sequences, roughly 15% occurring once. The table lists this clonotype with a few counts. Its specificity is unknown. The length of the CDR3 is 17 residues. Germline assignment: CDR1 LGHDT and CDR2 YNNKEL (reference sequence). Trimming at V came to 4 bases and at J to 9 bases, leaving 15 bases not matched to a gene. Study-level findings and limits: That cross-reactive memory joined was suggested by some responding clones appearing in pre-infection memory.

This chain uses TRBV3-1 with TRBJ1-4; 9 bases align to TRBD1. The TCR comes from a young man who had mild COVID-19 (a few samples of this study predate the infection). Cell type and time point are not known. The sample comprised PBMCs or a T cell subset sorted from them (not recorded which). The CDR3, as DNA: TGTGCCAGCAGCCCAGGGACAGGGAAATCAAGGCCTCAAAAACTGTTTTTT. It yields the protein CASSPGTGKSRPQKLFF.